This T cell receptor (beta chain) stems from a study of response to subunit inactivated influenza vaccine. CDR3 length: 13 residues. Germline assignment: CDR1 DFQATT and CDR2 SNEGSKA (reference sequence). V was pared by 3 bases and J by 8 bases, with 16 bases between. TCRdb analysed the RT-PCR reads with MiXCR anew, one entry per CDR3 protein. Altogether some 640,000 distinct CDR3 sequences are present, about 14% being singletons, with the ten largest covering 6.5% to 8.5%. Sample: PBMCs from blood, taken approximately 15 days before vaccination. The chain joins TRBV20-1 to TRBJ1-2, with D maybe TRBD1 (5 bases). The source is a man in his fifties or sixties who received an inactivated influenza vaccine. CDR3 sequence reads: CSASPSGAGGYTF. The CDR3 DNA follows: TGCAGTGCTAGCCCCTCCGGGGCCGGCGGCTACACCTTC.